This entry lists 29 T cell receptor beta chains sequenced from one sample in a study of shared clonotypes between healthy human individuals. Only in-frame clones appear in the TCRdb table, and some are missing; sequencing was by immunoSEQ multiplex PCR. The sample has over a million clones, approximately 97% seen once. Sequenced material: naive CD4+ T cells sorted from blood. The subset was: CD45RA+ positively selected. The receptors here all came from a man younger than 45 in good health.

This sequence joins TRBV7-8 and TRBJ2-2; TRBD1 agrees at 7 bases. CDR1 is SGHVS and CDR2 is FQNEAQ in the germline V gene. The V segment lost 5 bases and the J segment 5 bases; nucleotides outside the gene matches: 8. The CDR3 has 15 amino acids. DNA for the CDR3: TGTGCCAGCAGCCCTCGGGACAGAGCTACCGGGGAGCTGTTTTTT. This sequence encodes CASSPRDRATGELFF. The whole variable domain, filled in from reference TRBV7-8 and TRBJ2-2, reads GAGVSQSPRYKVAKRGQDVALRCDPISGHVSLFWYQQALGQGPEFLTYFQNEAQLDKSGLPSDRFFAERPEGSVSTLKIQRTQQEDSAVYLCASSPRDRATGELFFGEGSRLTVL.

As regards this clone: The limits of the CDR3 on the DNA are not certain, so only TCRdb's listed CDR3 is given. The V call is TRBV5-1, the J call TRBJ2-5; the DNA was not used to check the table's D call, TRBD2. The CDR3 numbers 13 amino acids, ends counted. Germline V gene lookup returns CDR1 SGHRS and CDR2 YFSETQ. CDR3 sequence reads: CASSFGEGETQYF.

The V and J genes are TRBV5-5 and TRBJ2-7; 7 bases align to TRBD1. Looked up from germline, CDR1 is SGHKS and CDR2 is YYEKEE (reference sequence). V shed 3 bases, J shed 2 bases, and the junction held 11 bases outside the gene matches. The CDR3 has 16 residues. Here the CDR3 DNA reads TGTGCCAGCAGCTCGACACGGTCAGGGGGTGCCTACGAGCAGTACTTC. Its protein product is CASSSTRSGGAYEQYF.

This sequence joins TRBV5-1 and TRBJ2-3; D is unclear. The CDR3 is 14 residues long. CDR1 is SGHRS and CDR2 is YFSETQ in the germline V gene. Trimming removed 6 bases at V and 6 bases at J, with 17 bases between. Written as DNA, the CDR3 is TGCGCCAGCATCCCGGGCCCAATTAGCGATACGCAGTATTTT. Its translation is CASIPGPISDTQYF.

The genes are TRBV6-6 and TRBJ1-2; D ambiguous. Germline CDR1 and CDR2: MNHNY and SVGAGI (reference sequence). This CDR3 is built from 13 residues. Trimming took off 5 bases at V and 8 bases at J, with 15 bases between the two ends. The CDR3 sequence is CASSHGLTRGYTF. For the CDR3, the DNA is TGTGCCAGCAGTCATGGACTGACTAGAGGCTACACCTTC.

The CDR3 region is CASSAVGQLQETQYF. Here the CDR3 DNA reads TGTGCCAGTAGTGCCGTTGGACAGTTACAAGAGACCCAGTACTTC. This chain links TRBV19 with TRBJ2-5; D possibly corresponds to TRBD1 (6 bases). Germline V CDR1 and CDR2: LNHDA, SQIVND (reference sequence). The CDR3 is 15 residues long. V lost 5 bases and J lost 2, with 15 bases in between.

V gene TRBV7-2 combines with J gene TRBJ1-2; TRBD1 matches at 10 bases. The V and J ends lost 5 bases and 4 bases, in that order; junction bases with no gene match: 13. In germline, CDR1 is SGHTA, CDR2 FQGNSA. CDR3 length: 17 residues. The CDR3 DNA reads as TGTGCCAGCAGCCCCCCTTACCCCCGGGACAGGGGCTATGGCTACACCTTC. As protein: CASSPPYPRDRGYGYTF.

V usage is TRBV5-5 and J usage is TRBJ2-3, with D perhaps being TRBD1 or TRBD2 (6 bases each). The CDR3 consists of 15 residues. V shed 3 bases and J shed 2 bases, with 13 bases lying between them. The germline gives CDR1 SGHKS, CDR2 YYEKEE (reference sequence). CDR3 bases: TGTGCCAGCAGCTCGCGGGACACCTCCACAGATACGCAGTATTTT. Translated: CASSSRDTSTDTQYF.

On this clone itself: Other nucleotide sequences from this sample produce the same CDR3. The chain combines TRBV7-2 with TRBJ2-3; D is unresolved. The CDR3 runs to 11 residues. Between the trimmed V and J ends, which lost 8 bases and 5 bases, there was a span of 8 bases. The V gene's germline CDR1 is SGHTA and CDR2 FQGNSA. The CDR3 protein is CASSPLDTQYF. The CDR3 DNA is TGTGCCAGCTCTCCTTTAGATACGCAGTATTTT.

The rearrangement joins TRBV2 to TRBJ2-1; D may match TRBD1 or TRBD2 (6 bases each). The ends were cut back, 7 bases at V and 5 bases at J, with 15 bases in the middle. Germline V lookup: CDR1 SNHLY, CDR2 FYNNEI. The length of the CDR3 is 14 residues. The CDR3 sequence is CASKSRGLDNEQFF. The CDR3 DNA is TGTGCCAGCAAGTCTCGGGGGCTCGACAATGAGCAGTTCTTC.

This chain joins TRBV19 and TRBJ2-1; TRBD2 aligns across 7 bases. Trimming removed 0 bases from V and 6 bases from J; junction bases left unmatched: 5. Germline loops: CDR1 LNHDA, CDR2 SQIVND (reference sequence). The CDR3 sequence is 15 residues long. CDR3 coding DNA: TGTGCCAGTAGTATAGAAGGCGGGAGAGGCAATGAGCAGTTCTTC. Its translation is CASSIEGGRGNEQFF.

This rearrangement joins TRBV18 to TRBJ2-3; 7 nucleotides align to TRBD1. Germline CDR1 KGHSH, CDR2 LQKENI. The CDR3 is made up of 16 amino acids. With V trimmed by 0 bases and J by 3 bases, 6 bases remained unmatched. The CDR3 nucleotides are TGTGCCAGCTCACCACCGGCGACAGGGTTAACAGATACGCAGTATTTT. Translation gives CASSPPATGLTDTQYF.

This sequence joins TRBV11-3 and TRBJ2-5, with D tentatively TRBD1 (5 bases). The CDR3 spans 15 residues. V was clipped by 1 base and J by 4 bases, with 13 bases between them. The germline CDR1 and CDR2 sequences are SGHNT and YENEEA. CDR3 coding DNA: TGTGCCAGCAGCTTAGGGAGCAGGGTAGGAGAGACCCAGTACTTC. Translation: CASSLGSRVGETQYF.

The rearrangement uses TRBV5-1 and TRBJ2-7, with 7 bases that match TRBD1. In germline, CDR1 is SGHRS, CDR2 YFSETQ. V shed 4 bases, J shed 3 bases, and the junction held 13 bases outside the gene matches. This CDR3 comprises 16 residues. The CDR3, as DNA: TGCGCCAGCAGCCCAGGGACAGCCATAAGAATCTACGAGCAGTACTTC. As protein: CASSPGTAIRIYEQYF.

The CDR3 loop reads CASTPTGVVTEAFF. CDR3 sequence (DNA): TGTGCCAGTACCCCGACAGGGGTTGTCACTGAAGCTTTCTTT. This chain uses TRBV19 with TRBJ1-1; 8 positions agree with TRBD1. Germline V gene sequence: CDR1 LNHDA, CDR2 SQIVND (reference sequence). V gave up 7 bases and J gave up 4 bases; unmatched junction bases: 8. The CDR3 runs 14 residues. The entire variable domain, with the rest obtained from reference TRBV19 and TRBJ1-1, is as follows: DGGITQSPKYLFRKEGQNVTLSCEQNLNHDAMYWYRQDPGQGLRLIYYSQIVNDFQKGDIAEGYSVSREKKESFPLTVTSAQKNPTAFYLCASTPTGVVTEAFFGQGTRLTVV.

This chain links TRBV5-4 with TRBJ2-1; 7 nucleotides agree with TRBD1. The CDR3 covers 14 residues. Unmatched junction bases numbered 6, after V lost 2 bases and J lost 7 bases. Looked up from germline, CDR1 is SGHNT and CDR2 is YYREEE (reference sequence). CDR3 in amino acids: CASSFRQGKNEQFF. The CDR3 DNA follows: TGTGCCAGCAGCTTCCGACAGGGAAAAAATGAGCAGTTCTTC.

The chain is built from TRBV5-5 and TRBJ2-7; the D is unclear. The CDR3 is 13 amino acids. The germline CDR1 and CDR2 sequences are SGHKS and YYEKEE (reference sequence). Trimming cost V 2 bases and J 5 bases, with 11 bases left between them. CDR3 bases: TGTGCCAGCAGCTTCGGACCACCCCACGAGCAGTACTTC. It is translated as CASSFGPPHEQYF.

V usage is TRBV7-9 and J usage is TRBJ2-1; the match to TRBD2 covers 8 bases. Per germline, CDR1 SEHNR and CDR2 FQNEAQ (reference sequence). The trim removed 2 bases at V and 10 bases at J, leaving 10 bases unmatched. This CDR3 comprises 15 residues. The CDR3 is CASSLFPGGPEEQFF. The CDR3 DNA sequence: TGTGCCAGCAGCTTATTCCCGGGAGGGCCTGAGGAGCAGTTCTTC.

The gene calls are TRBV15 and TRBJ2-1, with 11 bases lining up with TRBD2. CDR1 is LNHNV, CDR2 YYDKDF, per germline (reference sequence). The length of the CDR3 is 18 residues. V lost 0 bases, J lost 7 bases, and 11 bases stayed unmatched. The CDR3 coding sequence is TGTGCCACCAGCAGAGATAAGTTAACTAGCGGGAGAATTAATGAGCAGTTCTTC. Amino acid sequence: CATSRDKLTSGRINEQFF.

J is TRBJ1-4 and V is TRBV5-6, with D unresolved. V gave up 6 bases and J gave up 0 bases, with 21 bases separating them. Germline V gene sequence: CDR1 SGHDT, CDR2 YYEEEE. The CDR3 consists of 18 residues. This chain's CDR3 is CASTHKAPRTATNEKLFF. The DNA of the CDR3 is TGTGCCAGCACCCATAAGGCACCCAGAACCGCAACTAATGAAAAACTGTTTTTT.

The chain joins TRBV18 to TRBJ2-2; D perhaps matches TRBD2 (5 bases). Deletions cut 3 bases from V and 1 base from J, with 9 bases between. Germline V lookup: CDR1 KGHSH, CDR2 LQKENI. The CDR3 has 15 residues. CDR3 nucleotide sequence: TGTGCCAGCTCACCCCAGCGGATGAACACCGGGGAGCTGTTTTTT. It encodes CASSPQRMNTGELFF.

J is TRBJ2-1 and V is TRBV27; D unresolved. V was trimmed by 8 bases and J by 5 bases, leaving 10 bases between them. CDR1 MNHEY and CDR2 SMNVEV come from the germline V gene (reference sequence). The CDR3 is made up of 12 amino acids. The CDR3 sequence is CASRRSHNEQFF. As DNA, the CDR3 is TGTGCCAGCCGTCGCAGCCACAATGAGCAGTTCTTC.

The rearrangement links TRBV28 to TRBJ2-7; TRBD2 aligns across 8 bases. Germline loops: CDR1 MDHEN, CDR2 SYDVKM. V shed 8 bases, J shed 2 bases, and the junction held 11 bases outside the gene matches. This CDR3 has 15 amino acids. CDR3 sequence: CASGQVQGLAYEQYF. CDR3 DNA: TGTGCCAGCGGCCAGGTCCAGGGACTAGCCTACGAGCAGTACTTC.

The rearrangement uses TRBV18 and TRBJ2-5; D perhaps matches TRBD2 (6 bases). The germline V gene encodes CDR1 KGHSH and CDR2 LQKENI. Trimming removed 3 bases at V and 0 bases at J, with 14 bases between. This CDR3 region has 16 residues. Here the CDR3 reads CASSPPGRLYQETQYF. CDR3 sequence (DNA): TGTGCCAGCTCACCTCCTGGGAGGCTGTACCAAGAGACCCAGTACTTC.

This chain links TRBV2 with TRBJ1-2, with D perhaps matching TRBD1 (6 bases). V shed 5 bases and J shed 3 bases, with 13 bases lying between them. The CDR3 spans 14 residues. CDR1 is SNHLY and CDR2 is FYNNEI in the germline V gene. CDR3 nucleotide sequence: TGTGCCAGCAGTCGGGACAATACTCACTATGGCTACACCTTC. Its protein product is CASSRDNTHYGYTF.

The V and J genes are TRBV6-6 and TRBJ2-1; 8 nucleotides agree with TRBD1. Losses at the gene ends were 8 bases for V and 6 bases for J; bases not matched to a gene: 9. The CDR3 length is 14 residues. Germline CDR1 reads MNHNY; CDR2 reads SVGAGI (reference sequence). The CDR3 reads CASDPITGGNEQFF. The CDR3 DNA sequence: TGTGCCAGCGATCCTATAACAGGGGGCAATGAGCAGTTCTTC.

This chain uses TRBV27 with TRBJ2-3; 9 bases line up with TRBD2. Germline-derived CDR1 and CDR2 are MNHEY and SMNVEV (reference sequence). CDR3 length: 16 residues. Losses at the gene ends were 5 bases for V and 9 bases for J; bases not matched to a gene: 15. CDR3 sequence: CASSPFRGGRADTQYF. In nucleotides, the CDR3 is TGTGCCAGCAGTCCATTTAGAGGCGGGAGGGCCGACACGCAGTATTTT.

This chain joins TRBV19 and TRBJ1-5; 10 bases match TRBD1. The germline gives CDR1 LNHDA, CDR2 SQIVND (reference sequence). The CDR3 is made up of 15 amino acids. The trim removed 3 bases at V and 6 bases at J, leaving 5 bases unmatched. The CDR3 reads CASSIGQGVGQPQHF. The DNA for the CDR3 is TGTGCCAGTAGTATCGGACAGGGGGTCGGTCAGCCCCAGCATTTT.

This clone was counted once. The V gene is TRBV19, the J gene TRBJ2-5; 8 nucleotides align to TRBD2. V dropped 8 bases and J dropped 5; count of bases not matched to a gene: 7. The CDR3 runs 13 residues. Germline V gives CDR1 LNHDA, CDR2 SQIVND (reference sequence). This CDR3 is CASALAGLETQYF. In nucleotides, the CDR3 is TGTGCCAGTGCCTTAGCGGGACTGGAGACCCAGTACTTC.